The present entry profiles one T cell receptor beta chain with its context. Its specificity is unknown. Some clones are missing from TCRdb's copy, which holds only in-frame ones; the method was immunoSEQ multiplex PCR. This repertoire comprises 25,000 to 35,000 clones; its ten largest clones make up roughly 1.9%. The source of the sample is a study of Tregs in tolerant kidney transplant recipients. Related graft donors supplied nonmyeloablative bone marrow transplants, and mixed chimerism was transient. CD4+CD25+CD127- Tregs, CD4+CD25- non-Tregs, CD4 and CD8 cells were sorted. Findings and limits, study-wide: Expanding Tregs on activated donor B cells appeared to best identify donor-specific TCRbeta clones.

The starting material was CD4+ T cells from blood (PBMCs), obtained 24 months after the transplant. The TCR comes from a human patient who received a combined kidney and bone marrow transplant. Some T cells may be the graft donor's.

The sequenced CDR3 bases are TGTGCCAGCAGACCGGACAGTTCTAACTATGGC. Translating gives CASRPDSSNYG. The full CDR3 reads CASRPDSSNYGYTF. The V and J genes are TRBV2 and TRBJ1-2, with TRBD1 as a possible D gene (6 bases). From the germline J gene comes the end of the CDR3, since the read stops 3 residues before it. Per germline, CDR1 SNHLY and CDR2 FYNNEI. Trimming removed 6 bases at V and 0 bases at J, with 11 bases between. The length of the CDR3 is 14 residues.